Below, 4 T cell receptor beta chains from the same sample are listed, as sequenced in a study of CD8 T cells in Susac syndrome. Reverse transcription of roughly 0.45 to 1 ug RNA was performed with random hexamers. TCRdb fed the immunoSEQ multiplex PCR reads into MiXCR, producing one record per CDR3 protein. The sample includes about 140,000 distinct CDR3 sequences, 85% to 95% of them seen just once. The sample taken for sequencing was CD4+ T cells from PBMCs. Source of these receptors: a human donor with multiple sclerosis.

The V and J genes are TRBV12-3 or TRBV12-4 and TRBJ2-1; 14 nucleotides match TRBD2. Trimming took 9 bases from V and 7 from J; bases not matched to a gene: 5. This CDR3 is built from 14 residues. The CDR3 spells CASTGTSGRNEQFF. The CDR3 DNA reads TGTGCCAGTACCGGGACTAGCGGGAGAAATGAGCAGTTCTTC.

The gene calls are TRBV20-1 and TRBJ2-1, with no clear D. Trimming left V 5 bases short and J 3 bases short, with 14 bases between. The germline V gene encodes CDR1 DFQATT and CDR2 SNEGSKA (reference sequence). This CDR3 has 14 amino acids. The chain's CDR3 is CSAHPMRRYNEQFF. The DNA for the CDR3 is TGCAGTGCTCACCCTATGCGCCGCTACAATGAGCAGTTCTTC.

The CDR3 sequence is CASSKLQGSGSYEQYF. CDR3 nucleotides: TGTGCCAGCAGTAAATTACAGGGGTCGGGCTCCTACGAGCAGTACTTC. The V and J genes are TRBV28 and TRBJ2-7; 7 bases are a match to TRBD1. Germline CDR1 MDHEN, CDR2 SYDVKM. CDR3 length: 16 amino acids. V lost 5 bases, J lost 0 bases, and 10 bases stayed unmatched.

The DNA of the CDR3 is TGTGCCAGCAGTCTACTACCCGGTAAAATCAATGAGCAGTTCTTC. It specifies CASSLLPGKINEQFF. The genes are TRBV27 and TRBJ2-1; D ambiguous. The germline gives CDR1 MNHEY, CDR2 SMNVEV (reference sequence). With 5 bases removed from V and 6 bases from J, the gap between germline ends came to 17 bases. CDR3 size: 15 residues.